These 18 T cell receptor beta chains were all obtained from the same sample, sequenced in a study of PD-1 blockade in classical Hodgkin lymphoma (TCRdb year 2020). The time point label, read with the paper, signifies: cycle 2 day 1 (C2D1) of nivolumab. Relapse after autologous stem cell transplantation had occurred in all trial patients, and cohorts A, B and C were distinguished by prior brentuximab vedotin exposure. The library was made by the immunoSEQ multiplex PCR assay. TCRdb mirrors the immuneACCESS table, restricted to in-frame sequences. Some clones are absent from its copies; in checked studies, under half trace to an unresolved V gene, and the reason for the others is unknown. This sample holds 20,000 to 25,000 clones; roughly 80% were observed only once. Of the sample, around 8.7% is held by the ten largest clones. The sequences come from peripheral blood mononuclear cells (PBMCs), collected before the second cycle of nivolumab. The receptors were gathered from a human donor with classical Hodgkin lymphoma.

This chain uses TRBV5-6 with TRBJ2-7; D is unresolved. CDR3 length: 13 amino acids. Germline V CDR1 and CDR2: SGHDT, YYEEEE. V lost 6 bases and J 6 bases, leaving 16 bases between the germline ends. CDR3 sequence reads: CASTLGSKPEQYF. CDR3 in DNA: TGTGCCAGCACCCTGGGGTCCAAACCCGAGCAGTACTTC. Drawing the rest from reference TRBV5-6 and TRBJ2-7, the complete variable domain is DAGVTQSPTHLIKTRGQQVTLRCSPKSGHDTVSWYQQALGQGPQFIFQYYEEEERQRGNFPDRFSGHQFPNYSSELNVNALLLGDSALYLCASTLGSKPEQYFGPGTRLTVT.

This chain connects TRBV27 to TRBJ2-1; tentatively, D is TRBD2 (5 bases). V was clipped by 7 bases and J by 4 bases, with 14 bases between them. CDR1 MNHEY and CDR2 SMNVEV come from the germline V gene (reference sequence). The CDR3 sequence is 14 residues long. The CDR3 loop is CASTRPGDYNEQFF. CDR3 DNA sequence: TGTGCCAGCACCAGACCCGGGGATTACAATGAGCAGTTCTTC.

The V gene is TRBV7-9, the J gene TRBJ1-1, with no clear D. Per germline, CDR1 SEHNR and CDR2 FQNEAQ (reference sequence). The CDR3 runs 13 residues. Trimming took 5 bases from V and 0 from J, leaving 7 bases between them. The CDR3 loop reads CASSAVMNTEAFF. The CDR3 region has the DNA TGTGCCAGCAGCGCCGTCATGAACACTGAAGCTTTCTTT.

V gene TRBV5-1 combines with J gene TRBJ2-1; D not resolved. The CDR3 contains 13 residues. V was pared by 5 bases and J by 5 bases, with 11 bases between. The V gene's germline CDR1 is SGHRS and CDR2 YFSETQ. CDR3 sequence (DNA): TGCGCCAGCAGATTGTCAGCGAACAATGAGCAGTTCTTC. It yields the protein CASRLSANNEQFF.

This rearrangement joins TRBV7-9 to TRBJ2-1; D gene uncertain. V was trimmed by 1 base and J by 0 bases, leaving 7 bases between them. The CDR3 contains 15 residues. Germline V gene sequence: CDR1 SEHNR, CDR2 FQNEAQ (reference sequence). CDR3 loop: CASSLGESSYNEQFF. CDR3 sequence (DNA): TGTGCCAGCAGCTTAGGTGAAAGCTCCTACAATGAGCAGTTCTTC.

This chain connects TRBV7-9 to TRBJ1-4; unclear D gene. CDR1 and CDR2 (germline): SEHNR, FQNEAQ (reference sequence). The CDR3 covers 15 residues. The germline V and J ends were trimmed by 6 bases and 3 bases, with 14 bases remaining between them. The CDR3 DNA reads TGTGCCAGCAGTCAACCCTTCGGACCTAATGAAAAACTGTTTTTT. This gives the protein CASSQPFGPNEKLFF.

This clone has a single count. V and J are TRBV9 and TRBJ2-3; D is perhaps TRBD2 (6 bases). Germline lookup yields CDR1 SGDLS and CDR2 YYNGEE. This CDR3 is built from 14 residues. V lost 3 bases and J lost 2, with 10 bases in between. CDR3 sequence: CASSDAGYTDTQYF. The CDR3, as DNA: TGTGCCAGCAGCGACGCGGGGTACACAGATACGCAGTATTTT.

With respect to this clone: The same CDR3 also results from other DNA sequences found in this sample. This chain connects TRBV6-6 to TRBJ2-1; no clear D. Trimming removed 6 bases at V and 2 bases at J, with 5 bases between. Germline V lookup: CDR1 MNHNY, CDR2 SVGAGI (reference sequence). The CDR3 spans 12 residues. The CDR3 here is CASSRPYNEQFF. The DNA for the CDR3 is TGTGCCAGCAGCCGACCCTACAATGAGCAGTTCTTC.

The chain is built from TRBV5-6 and TRBJ1-1, with unresolved D. V was pared by 1 base and J by 6 bases, with 7 bases between. The CDR3 totals 12 residues. The germline CDR1 and CDR2 sequences are SGHDT and YYEEEE. CDR3: CASSLFRSEAFF. CDR3 DNA: TGTGCCAGCAGCTTGTTTCGGTCTGAAGCTTTCTTT.

J is TRBJ1-1 and V is TRBV5-6; no firm D call. Between the trimmed V and J ends, which lost 6 bases and 0 bases, there was a span of 9 bases. Germline CDR1 reads SGHDT; CDR2 reads YYEEEE. CDR3 length: 13 residues. The CDR3 DNA is TGTGCCAGCACCCGGTTTTTGAACACTGAAGCTTTCTTT. Protein: CASTRFLNTEAFF.

The J gene is TRBJ1-3, the V gene TRBV7-2; a weak D match, TRBD1 (6 bases). The V gene lost 5 bases and the J gene lost 1 base, with 15 bases spanning the gap. The germline V gene encodes CDR1 SGHTA and CDR2 FQGNSA. The CDR3 runs to 16 residues. CDR3 nucleotides: TGTGCCAGCAGCCCAGTCGGACAGCTATCTGGAAACACCATATATTTT. This encodes CASSPVGQLSGNTIYF.

V gene TRBV7-2 combines with J gene TRBJ1-6, with D perhaps matching TRBD1 (5 bases). Germline CDR1 SGHTA, CDR2 FQGNSA. V was shortened by 5 bases and J by 7 bases, with 18 bases between the two germline ends. The CDR3 spans 16 residues. The CDR3 DNA reads TGTGCCAGCAGCCCTAACCCCGGAGGGGCCAATTCACCCCTCCACTTT. This translates into CASSPNPGGANSPLHF.

V and J are TRBV28 and TRBJ1-1, with 8 bases aligning to TRBD1. Germline CDR1 reads MDHEN; CDR2 reads SYDVKM. The CDR3 runs 13 residues. With V trimmed by 4 bases and J by 5 bases, 3 bases remained unmatched. CDR3 bases: TGTGCCAGCAGTTCAGGGGGCGGAACTGAAGCTTTCTTT. It codes for CASSSGGGTEAFF.

In its sample, this clone ranks as medium-sized. The V call is TRBV19, the J call TRBJ2-7, with D unresolved. Germline V gene sequence: CDR1 LNHDA, CDR2 SQIVND (reference sequence). This CDR3 has 13 residues. V was shortened by 3 bases and J by 1 base, with 7 bases between the two germline ends. The CDR3 bases are TGTGCCAGTAGTATTGACGGGTCCTACGAGCAGTACTTC. Its translation is CASSIDGSYEQYF.

The chain links TRBV5-4 to TRBJ2-6; tentative D call: TRBD1 (5 bases). Germline V gives CDR1 SGHNT, CDR2 YYREEE (reference sequence). The CDR3 extends over 15 amino acids. Trimming shortened V by 1 base and J by 3 bases, and 8 bases separated the two germline ends. In DNA, the CDR3 is TGTGCCAGCAGCTTGACAGGCGGTGGGGCCAACGTCCTGACTTTC. Translation gives CASSLTGGGANVLTF.

This sequence joins TRBV9 and TRBJ2-2, with D perhaps TRBD1 (6 bases). The CDR3 sequence is 16 residues long. Per germline, CDR1 SGDLS and CDR2 YYNGEE. V gave up 0 bases and J gave up 2 bases, with 11 bases separating them. The CDR3 DNA reads TGTGCCAGCAGCGTAGTAGTGGGGGCCAACACCGGGGAGCTGTTTTTT. It yields the protein CASSVVVGANTGELFF.

This clone appeared a few times. The CDR3 spells CASSLEFGYGYTF. As DNA, the CDR3 is TGTGCCAGCAGTTTAGAATTCGGCTATGGCTACACCTTC. This sequence joins TRBV28 and TRBJ1-2, with no clear D. Germline CDR1 reads MDHEN; CDR2 reads SYDVKM. The CDR3 totals 13 residues. Trimming took 2 bases from V and 4 from J, leaving 8 bases between them.

The chain links TRBV30 to TRBJ1-1; tentatively, D is TRBD1 (6 bases). V was clipped by 3 bases and J by 3 bases, with 11 bases between them. The germline gives CDR1 GTSNPN, CDR2 SVGIG (reference sequence). This CDR3 is built from 13 residues. The CDR3 DNA follows: TGTGCCTGGAGGAAGGGGGGATACACTGAAGCTTTCTTT. It encodes CAWRKGGYTEAFF.